This TCR beta chain was recorded in a study of T cells in Graves' hyperthyroidism and ophthalmopathy. Regarding the study as a whole: Most thyroid clonotypes expanded above 0.001 appeared in blood too. Ophthalmopathy was told apart from stable hyperthyroidism by a 13 V-J model.

This clonotype has more than one count but fewer than ten. The antigen remains unidentified. Patients having uncontrolled infection, another autoimmune disease, pregnancy or lactation were not included. TCR beta CDR3 regions were amplified from RNA. RT-PCR in the first round (using the HTBI primer set) targeted the TCR CDR3. TCRdb itself ran the multiplex PCR reads through MiXCR, one entry per CDR3 protein. The table includes 500,000 to 600,000 distinct CDR3 sequences, 46% detected once. This CDR3 has 13 amino acids. Germline V lookup: CDR1 SQVTM, CDR2 ANQGSEA. With 7 bases removed from V and 2 bases from J, the gap between germline ends came to 15 bases.

Sequencing used peripheral blood or thyroid tissue (not recorded which). The rearrangement links TRBV29-1 to TRBJ2-7; the D call may be TRBD1 or TRBD2 (5 bases each). This sequence originates from an adult woman with Graves' disease, either hyperthyroidism or ophthalmopathy (not recorded which). The CDR3 region is CSASGTAAYEQYF. DNA of the CDR3: TGCAGCGCTTCCGGGACGGCAGCCTACGAGCAGTACTTC.